The 12 T cell receptor beta chains reported below all come from one sample, sequenced in a study of blood T cell repertoires in COVID-19. The method was immunoSEQ multiplex PCR; TCRdb's version includes in-frame clones alone and lacks a portion of them. The sample lists about 430,000 clones, 88% occurring once. Sequenced sample: PBMCs or T cells enriched from blood (not recorded which). Receptor source: a woman aged 18 to 35 who had been exposed to COVID-19.

CDR3 coding DNA: TGTGCCATCAGGGGACAGGGCGTTAATACTGAAGCTTTCTTT. This codes for CAIRGQGVNTEAFF. V usage is TRBV10-3 and J usage is TRBJ1-1; 9 bases map to TRBD1. This CDR3 region has 14 residues. Germline CDR1 is ENHRY and CDR2 is SYGVKD. After removal of 6 bases from V and 5 bases from J, the junction contained 7 bases not matched to a gene.

The V call is TRBV28, the J call TRBJ1-1, with D perhaps TRBD1 (5 bases). This CDR3 contains 13 residues. The germline V gene has CDR1 MDHEN and CDR2 SYDVKM. V was shortened by 4 bases and J by 11 bases, with 17 bases between the two germline ends. CDR3 DNA sequence: TGTGCCAGCAGTTCGCCAAACAGGCCCGTGGCTTTCTTT. Its translation is CASSSPNRPVAFF. The full variable domain, with the rest looked up from reference TRBV28 and TRBJ1-1, is DVKVTQSSRYLVKRTGEKVFLECVQDMDHENMFWYRQDPGLGLRLIYFSYDVKMKEKGDIPEGYSVSREKKERFSLILESASTNQTSMYLCASSSPNRPVAFFGQGTRLTVV.

The rearrangement uses TRBV4-1 and TRBJ2-7; 9 bases fit TRBD2. The CDR3 runs 15 residues. The germline V gene encodes CDR1 MGHRA and CDR2 YSYEKL. Trimming removed 1 base from V and 5 bases from J; junction bases left unmatched: 6. The CDR3 nucleotides read TGCGCCAGCAGCCAAGTAGGGACTAGCTTCGACGAGCAGTACTTC. Protein: CASSQVGTSFDEQYF.

The chain carries TRBV27 and TRBJ2-1; TRBD1 matches at 8 bases. CDR1 MNHEY and CDR2 SMNVEV come from the germline V gene (reference sequence). Unmatched junction bases numbered 12, after V lost 2 bases and J lost 6 bases. The CDR3 consists of 17 residues. The CDR3 region has the DNA TGTGCCAGCAGTTTAGCAGGGGGCGGAAATTTTGGCAATGAGCAGTTCTTC. It is translated as CASSLAGGGNFGNEQFF.

A few counts support this clone. This chain links TRBV3-1 (or the pseudogene TRBV3-2) with TRBJ2-1; 9 bases are shared with TRBD1. Germline-derived CDR1 and CDR2 are LGHDT and YNNKEL (reference sequence). The CDR3 spans 13 residues. V shed 4 bases and J 10 bases; nucleotides not matched to a gene: 5. For the CDR3, the DNA is TGTGCCAGCAGCCCGGGACAGGGATTGGAGCAGTTCTTC. It specifies CASSPGQGLEQFF.

The rearrangement links TRBV5-1 to TRBJ2-5; the D is unclear. The germline V gene encodes CDR1 SGHRS and CDR2 YFSETQ. V was cut by 0 bases and J by 1 base, with 7 bases left in between. This CDR3 is 14 amino acids long. CDR3 loop: CASSLAPGQETQYF. The CDR3 bases are TGCGCCAGCAGCTTGGCCCCAGGCCAAGAGACCCAGTACTTC.

The V and J genes are TRBV6-4 and TRBJ1-2; D is unresolved. This CDR3 comprises 13 residues. The V gene's germline CDR1 is MRHNA and CDR2 SNTAGT. Deletions cut 0 bases from V and 2 bases from J, with 4 bases between. The CDR3 loop reads CASSDSPNYGYTF. In nucleotides, the CDR3 is TGTGCCAGCAGTGACTCCCCGAACTATGGCTACACCTTC.

Only one count was recorded for this clone. The CDR3 sequence: CASSDSITGQGHYGYTF. CDR3 in DNA: TGTGCCAGCAGTGACTCGATAACAGGACAGGGCCACTATGGCTACACCTTC. The chain combines TRBV6-4 with TRBJ1-2; TRBD1 matches at 8 bases. V lost 0 bases and J lost 3; bases outside the gene matches: 9. CDR1 is MRHNA, CDR2 SNTAGT, per germline. The CDR3 spans 17 residues.

J is TRBJ1-1 and V is TRBV29-1; D is possibly TRBD1 (5 bases). The CDR3 sequence is 17 residues long. Germline CDR1 and CDR2: SQVTM and ANQGSEA. CDR3 loop: CNPPGGLLVFGDTEAFF. DNA for the CDR3: TGCAACCCCCCTGGGGGGTTGCTCGTGTTCGGGGACACTGAAGCTTTCTTT.

This chain connects TRBV5-4 to TRBJ1-4; 7 bases fit TRBD1. J was trimmed by 5 bases and V by 4 bases; bases with no gene match: 2. The CDR3 spans 13 residues. CDR1 and CDR2 from the germline V gene are SGHNT and YYREEE (reference sequence). CDR3 coding DNA: TGTGCCAGCAGCCCGGACAGGAATGAAAAACTGTTTTTT. Protein sequence: CASSPDRNEKLFF.

This clone appeared a few times. The chain uses TRBV2 and TRBJ1-2; TRBD1 matches at 7 bases. The CDR3 spans 16 residues. CDR1 and CDR2 from the germline V gene are SNHLY and FYNNEI. V dropped 3 bases and J dropped 4; count of bases not matched to a gene: 11. The CDR3 region is CASSEPLEGASYGYTF. The CDR3 region has the DNA TGTGCCAGCAGTGAGCCCCTCGAGGGGGCCTCCTATGGCTACACCTTC.

V is TRBV7-5 and J is TRBJ1-5; the D call of TRBD1 is as the table states it, not checked on the DNA. TRBV7-5 is designated a pseudogene. CDR3 length: 15 residues. The CDR3 loop reads CARTSGGRLRQPQHF. CDR3 nucleotide sequence: TGTGCCAGAACATCAGGGGGGCGCTTACGTCAGCCCCAGCATTTT.